The source of this T cell receptor (beta chain) is a study of blood T cell repertoires in COVID-19. Study-wide context: Both acute and convalescent COVID-19 samples were obtained from the United States, Italy and Spain. PBMCs, B-cell-depleted T cells, or T cells provided the cDNA or gDNA that made up the material.

J lost 3 bases, V lost 4 bases, and 3 bases had no gene match. The CDR3 extends over 14 amino acids. CDR1 and CDR2 from the germline V gene are SGHRS and YFSETQ. Per the study methods: Nucleated cell number was recorded as an estimate derived from reference gene primer amplification. Profiling relied on immunoSEQ multiplex PCR, and the TCRdb table lists in-frame clones only, not all of them. The DNA was the basis for D and trimming; V, J and clone size are from that table. The sample lists tens of thousands of clones; roughly nine tenths were seen once. The gene calls are TRBV5-1 and TRBJ1-1; 10 bases match TRBD1. The source of this sequence is a woman older than 75 with active or convalescent COVID-19. Material for sequencing was peripheral blood. The CDR3, as DNA: TGCGCCAGCAGCCCTGGACAGGGGGACACTGAAGCTTTCTTT. The encoded protein is CASSPGQGDTEAFF.